This T cell receptor (beta chain) was captured in a study of cytomegalovirus exposure and HLA in healthy donors. Trimming at V came to 6 bases and at J to 5 bases, leaving 3 bases not matched to a gene. This CDR3 region has 13 residues. Germline V gives CDR1 SQVTM, CDR2 ANQGSEA. PCR amplification relied on 60 Vbeta primers (plus 13 Jbeta primers). Method: immunoSEQ multiplex PCR; TCRdb's copy keeps in-frame clones and lacks some. The sample has around 130,000 clones; approximately 70% are singletons. The receptor comes from a woman aged 30 to 39 in good health and CMV-seronegative. The specimen sequenced was PBMCs. The genes are TRBV29-1 and TRBJ2-1; 11 nucleotides align to TRBD2. This chain's CDR3 is CSVPGLADNEQFF. The CDR3 bases are TGCAGCGTACCGGGACTAGCGGACAATGAGCAGTTCTTC.